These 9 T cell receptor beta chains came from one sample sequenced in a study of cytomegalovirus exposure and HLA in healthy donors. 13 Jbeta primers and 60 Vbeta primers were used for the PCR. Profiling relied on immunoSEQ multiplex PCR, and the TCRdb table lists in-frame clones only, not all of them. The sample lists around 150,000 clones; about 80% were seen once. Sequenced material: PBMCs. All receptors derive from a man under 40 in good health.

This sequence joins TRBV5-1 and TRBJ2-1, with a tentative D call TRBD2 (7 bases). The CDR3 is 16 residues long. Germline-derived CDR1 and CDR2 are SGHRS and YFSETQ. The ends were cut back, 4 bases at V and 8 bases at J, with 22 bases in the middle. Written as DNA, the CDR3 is TGCGCCAGCAGCCAAGGGGGGCCCTACCGGGGGGATGAGCAGTTCTTC. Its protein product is CASSQGGPYRGDEQFF.

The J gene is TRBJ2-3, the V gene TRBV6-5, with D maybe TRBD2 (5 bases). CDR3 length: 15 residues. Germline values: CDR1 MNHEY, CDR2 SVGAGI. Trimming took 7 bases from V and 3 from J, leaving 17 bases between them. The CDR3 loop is CASKLTPGRTDTQYF. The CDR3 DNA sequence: TGTGCCAGCAAACTCACCCCGGGGAGAACAGATACGCAGTATTTT.

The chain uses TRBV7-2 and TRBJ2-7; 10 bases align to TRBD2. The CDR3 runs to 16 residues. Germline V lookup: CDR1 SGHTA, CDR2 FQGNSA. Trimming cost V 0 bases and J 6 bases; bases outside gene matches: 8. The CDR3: CASSLAPSGSLPEQYF. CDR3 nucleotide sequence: TGTGCCAGCAGCTTAGCGCCTAGCGGGAGCCTCCCCGAGCAGTACTTC.

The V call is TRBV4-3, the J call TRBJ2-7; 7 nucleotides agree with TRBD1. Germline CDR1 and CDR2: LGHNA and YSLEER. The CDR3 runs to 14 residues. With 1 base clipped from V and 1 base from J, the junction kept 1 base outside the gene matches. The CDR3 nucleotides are TGCGCCAGCAGCCAAGCACAGGGGTCCTACGAGCAGTACTTC. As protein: CASSQAQGSYEQYF.

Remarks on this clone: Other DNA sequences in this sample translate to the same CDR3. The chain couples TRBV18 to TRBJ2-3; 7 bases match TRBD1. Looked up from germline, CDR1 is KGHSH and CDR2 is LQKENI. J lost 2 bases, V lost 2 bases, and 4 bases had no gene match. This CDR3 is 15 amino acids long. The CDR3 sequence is CASSPSRGSTDTQYF. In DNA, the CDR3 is TGTGCCAGCTCACCATCCAGGGGGTCCACAGATACGCAGTATTTT.

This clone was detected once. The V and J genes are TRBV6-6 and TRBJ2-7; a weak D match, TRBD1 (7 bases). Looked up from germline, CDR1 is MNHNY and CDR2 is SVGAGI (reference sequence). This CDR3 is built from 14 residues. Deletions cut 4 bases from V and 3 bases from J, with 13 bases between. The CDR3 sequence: CASSLGGQIYEQYF. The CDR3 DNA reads TGTGCCAGCAGTTTGGGGGGACAGATCTACGAGCAGTACTTC.

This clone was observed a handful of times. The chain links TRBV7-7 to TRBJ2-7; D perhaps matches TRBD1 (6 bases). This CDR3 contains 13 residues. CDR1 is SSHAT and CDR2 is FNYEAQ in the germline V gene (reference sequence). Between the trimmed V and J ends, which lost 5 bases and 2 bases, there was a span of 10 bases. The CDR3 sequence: CASSPGETYEQYF. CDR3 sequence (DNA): TGTGCCAGCAGCCCAGGGGAAACCTACGAGCAGTACTTC. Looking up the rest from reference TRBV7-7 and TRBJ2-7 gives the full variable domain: GAGVSQSPRYKVTKRGQDVTLRCDPISSHATLYWYQQALGQGPEFLTYFNYEAQPDKSGLPSDRFSAERPEGSISTLTIQRTEQRDSAMYRCASSPGETYEQYFGPGTRLTVT.

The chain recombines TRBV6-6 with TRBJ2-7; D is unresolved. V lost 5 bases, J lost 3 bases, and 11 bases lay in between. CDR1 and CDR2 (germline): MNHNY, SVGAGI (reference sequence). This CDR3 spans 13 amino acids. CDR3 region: CASSDDILYEQYF. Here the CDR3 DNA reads TGTGCCAGCAGTGACGACATCCTCTACGAGCAGTACTTC.

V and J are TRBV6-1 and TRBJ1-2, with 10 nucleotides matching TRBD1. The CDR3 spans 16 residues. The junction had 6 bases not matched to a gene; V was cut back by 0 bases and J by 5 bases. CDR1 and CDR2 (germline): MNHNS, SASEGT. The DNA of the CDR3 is TGTGCCAGCAGTGAAGCGGAGGGACAGGGGTTTTATGGCTACACCTTC. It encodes CASSEAEGQGFYGYTF.